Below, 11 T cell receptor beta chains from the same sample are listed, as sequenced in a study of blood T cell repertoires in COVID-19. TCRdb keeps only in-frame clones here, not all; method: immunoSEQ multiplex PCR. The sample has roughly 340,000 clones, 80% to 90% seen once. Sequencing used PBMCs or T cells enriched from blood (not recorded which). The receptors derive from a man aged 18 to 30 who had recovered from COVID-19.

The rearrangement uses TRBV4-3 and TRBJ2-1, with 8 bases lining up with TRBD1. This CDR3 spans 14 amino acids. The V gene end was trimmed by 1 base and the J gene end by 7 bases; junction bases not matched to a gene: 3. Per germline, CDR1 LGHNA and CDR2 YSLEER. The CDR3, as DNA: TGCGCCAGCAGCCAAGTGCAGGGGGCGAATGAGCAGTTCTTC. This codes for CASSQVQGANEQFF.

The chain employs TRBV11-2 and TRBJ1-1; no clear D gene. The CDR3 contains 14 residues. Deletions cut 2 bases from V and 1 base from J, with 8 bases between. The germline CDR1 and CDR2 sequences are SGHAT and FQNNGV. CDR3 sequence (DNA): TGTGCCAGCAGCTTATTTACAGAGAACACTGAAGCTTTCTTT. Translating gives CASSLFTENTEAFF.

The CDR3 DNA follows: TGTGCCAGCAGTTTCCAAAGACAGGGGGCTATCTACAATGAGCAGTTCTTC. Translating it yields CASSFQRQGAIYNEQFF. The J gene is TRBJ2-1, the V gene TRBV28, with TRBD1 matching 10 bases. The CDR3 loop spans 17 amino acids. Germline trimming cut 3 bases from V and 3 bases from J; bases unmatched to any gene: 8. Germline lookup yields CDR1 MDHEN and CDR2 SYDVKM.

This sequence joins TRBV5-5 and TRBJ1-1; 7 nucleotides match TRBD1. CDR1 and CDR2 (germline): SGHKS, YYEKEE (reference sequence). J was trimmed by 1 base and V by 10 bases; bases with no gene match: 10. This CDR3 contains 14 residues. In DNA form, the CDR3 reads TGTGCCTCAATATTAGGGACAGCGAACACTGAAGCTTTCTTT. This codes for CASILGTANTEAFF.

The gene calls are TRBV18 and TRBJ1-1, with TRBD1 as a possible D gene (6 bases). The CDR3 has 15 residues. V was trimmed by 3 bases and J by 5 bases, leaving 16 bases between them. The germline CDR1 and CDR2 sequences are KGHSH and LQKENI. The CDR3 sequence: CASSPSLTGETEAFF. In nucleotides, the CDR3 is TGTGCCAGCTCACCTTCTTTGACAGGAGAGACTGAAGCTTTCTTT.

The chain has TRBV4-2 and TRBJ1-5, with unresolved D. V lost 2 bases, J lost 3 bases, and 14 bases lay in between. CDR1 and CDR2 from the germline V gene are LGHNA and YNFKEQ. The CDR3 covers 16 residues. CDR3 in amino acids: CASSQSSWQNNQPQHF. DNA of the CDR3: TGTGCCAGCAGCCAATCGTCTTGGCAGAACAATCAGCCCCAGCATTTT.

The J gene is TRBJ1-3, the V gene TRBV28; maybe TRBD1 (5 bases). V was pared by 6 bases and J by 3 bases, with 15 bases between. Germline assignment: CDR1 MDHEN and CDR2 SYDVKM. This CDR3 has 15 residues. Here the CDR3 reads CASSPRLDSGNTIYF. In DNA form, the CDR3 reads TGTGCCAGCAGCCCGAGGCTCGACAGTGGAAACACCATATATTTT. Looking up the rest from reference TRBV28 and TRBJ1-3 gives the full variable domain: DVKVTQSSRYLVKRTGEKVFLECVQDMDHENMFWYRQDPGLGLRLIYFSYDVKMKEKGDIPEGYSVSREKKERFSLILESASTNQTSMYLCASSPRLDSGNTIYFGEGSWLTVV.

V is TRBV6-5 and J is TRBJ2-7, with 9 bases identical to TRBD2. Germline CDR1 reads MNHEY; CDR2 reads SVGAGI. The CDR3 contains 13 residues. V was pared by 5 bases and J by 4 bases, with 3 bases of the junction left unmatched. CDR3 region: CASSLSGSYEQYF. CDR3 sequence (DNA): TGTGCCAGCAGTCTTAGCGGGAGTTACGAGCAGTACTTC.

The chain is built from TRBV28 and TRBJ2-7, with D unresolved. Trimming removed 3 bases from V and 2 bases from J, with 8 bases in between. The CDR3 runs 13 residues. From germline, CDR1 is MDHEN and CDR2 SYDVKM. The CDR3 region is CASSFTETYEQYF. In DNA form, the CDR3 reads TGTGCCAGCAGTTTCACAGAAACCTACGAGCAGTACTTC.

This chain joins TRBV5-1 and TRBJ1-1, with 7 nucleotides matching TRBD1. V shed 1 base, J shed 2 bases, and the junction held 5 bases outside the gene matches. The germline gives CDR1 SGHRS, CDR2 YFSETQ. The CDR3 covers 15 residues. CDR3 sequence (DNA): TGCGCCAGCAGCTTGCAGGGGGATATTAACACTGAAGCTTTCTTT. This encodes CASSLQGDINTEAFF.

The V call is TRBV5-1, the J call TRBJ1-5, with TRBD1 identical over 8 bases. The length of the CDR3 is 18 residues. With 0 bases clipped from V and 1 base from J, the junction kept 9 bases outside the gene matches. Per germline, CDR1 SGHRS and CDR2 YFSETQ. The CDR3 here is CASSLGSPGGRSNQPQHF. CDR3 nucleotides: TGCGCCAGCAGCTTGGGGAGCCCAGGGGGCCGGAGCAATCAGCCCCAGCATTTT.